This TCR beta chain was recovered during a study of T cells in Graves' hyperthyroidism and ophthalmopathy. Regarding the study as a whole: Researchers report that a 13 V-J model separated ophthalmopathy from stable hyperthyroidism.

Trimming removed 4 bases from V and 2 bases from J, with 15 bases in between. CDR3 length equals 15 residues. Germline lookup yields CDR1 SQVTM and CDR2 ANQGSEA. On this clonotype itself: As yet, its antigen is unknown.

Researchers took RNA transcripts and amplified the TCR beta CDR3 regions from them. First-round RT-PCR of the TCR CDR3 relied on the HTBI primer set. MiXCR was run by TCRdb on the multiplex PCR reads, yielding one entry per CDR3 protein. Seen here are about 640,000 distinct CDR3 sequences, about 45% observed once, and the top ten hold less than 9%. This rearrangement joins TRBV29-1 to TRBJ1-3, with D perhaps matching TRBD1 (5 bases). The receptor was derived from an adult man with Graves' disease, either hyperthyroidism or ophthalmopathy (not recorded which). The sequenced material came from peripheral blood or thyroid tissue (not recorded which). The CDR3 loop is CSVGADSSAGNTIYF. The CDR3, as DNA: TGCAGCGTTGGGGCCGACAGTTCGGCTGGAAACACCATATATTTT.